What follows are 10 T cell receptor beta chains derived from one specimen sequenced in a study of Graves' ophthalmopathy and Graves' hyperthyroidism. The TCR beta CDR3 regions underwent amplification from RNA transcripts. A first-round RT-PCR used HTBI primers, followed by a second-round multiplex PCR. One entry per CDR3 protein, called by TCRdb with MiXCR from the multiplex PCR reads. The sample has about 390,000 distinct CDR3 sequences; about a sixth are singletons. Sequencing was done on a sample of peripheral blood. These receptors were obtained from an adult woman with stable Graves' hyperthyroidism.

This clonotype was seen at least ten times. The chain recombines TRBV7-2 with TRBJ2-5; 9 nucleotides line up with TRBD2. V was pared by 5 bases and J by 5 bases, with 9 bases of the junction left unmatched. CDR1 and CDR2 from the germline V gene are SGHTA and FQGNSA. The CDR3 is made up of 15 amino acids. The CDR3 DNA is TGTGCCAGCAGCGAATTAGCGGGAGCAAGGGAGACCCAGTACTTC. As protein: CASSELAGARETQYF.

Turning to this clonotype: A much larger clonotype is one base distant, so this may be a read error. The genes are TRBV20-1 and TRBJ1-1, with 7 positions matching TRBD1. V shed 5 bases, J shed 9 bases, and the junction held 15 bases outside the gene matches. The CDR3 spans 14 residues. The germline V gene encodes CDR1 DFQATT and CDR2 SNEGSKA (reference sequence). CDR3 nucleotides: TGCAGTGCTCGCCCCCAATCGGGACAGAGTAAAGCTTTCTTT. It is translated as CSARPQSGQSKAFF.

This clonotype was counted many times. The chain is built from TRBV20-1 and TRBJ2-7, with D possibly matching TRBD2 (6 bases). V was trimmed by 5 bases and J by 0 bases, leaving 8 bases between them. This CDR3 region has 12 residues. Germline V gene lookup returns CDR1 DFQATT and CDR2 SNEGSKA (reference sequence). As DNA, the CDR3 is TGCAGTGCTCCGACTAGCTCCTACGAGCAGTACTTC. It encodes CSAPTSSYEQYF.

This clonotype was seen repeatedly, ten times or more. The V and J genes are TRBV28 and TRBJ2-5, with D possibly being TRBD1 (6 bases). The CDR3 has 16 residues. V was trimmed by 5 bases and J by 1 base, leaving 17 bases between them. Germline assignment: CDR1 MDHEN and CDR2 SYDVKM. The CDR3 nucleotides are TGTGCCAGCAGTCCACTTGGGGGACACCTCCAAGAGACCCAGTACTTC. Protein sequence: CASSPLGGHLQETQYF.

Written as DNA, the CDR3 is TGCAGTGCTAGAGATCGCCACTTGCCTGAAGCTTTCTTT. It codes for CSARDRHLPEAFF. The chain carries TRBV20-1 and TRBJ1-1; D is undetermined. The CDR3 extends over 13 amino acids. The germline V and J ends were trimmed by 0 bases and 6 bases, with 11 bases remaining between them. From germline, CDR1 is DFQATT and CDR2 SNEGSKA (reference sequence).

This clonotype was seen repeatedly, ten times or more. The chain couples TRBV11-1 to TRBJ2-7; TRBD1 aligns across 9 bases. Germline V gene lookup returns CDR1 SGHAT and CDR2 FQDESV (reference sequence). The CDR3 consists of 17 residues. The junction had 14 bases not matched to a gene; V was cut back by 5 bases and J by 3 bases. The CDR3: CASSPLNRGPLYYEQYF. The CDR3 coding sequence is TGTGCCAGCAGCCCACTAAACAGGGGGCCTTTATACTACGAGCAGTACTTC.

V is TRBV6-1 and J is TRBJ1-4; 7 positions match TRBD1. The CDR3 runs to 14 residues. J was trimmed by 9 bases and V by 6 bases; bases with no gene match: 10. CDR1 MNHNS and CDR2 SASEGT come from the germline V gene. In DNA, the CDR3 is TGTGCCAGCAGGCAAGACAGGGTCAACAAAAAACTGTTTTTT. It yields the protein CASRQDRVNKKLFF.

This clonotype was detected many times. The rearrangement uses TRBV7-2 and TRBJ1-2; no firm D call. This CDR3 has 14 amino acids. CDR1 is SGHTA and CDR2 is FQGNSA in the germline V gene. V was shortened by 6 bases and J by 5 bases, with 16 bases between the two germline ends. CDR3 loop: CASRQPNVGYGYTF. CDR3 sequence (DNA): TGTGCCAGCAGACAGCCGAATGTAGGGTATGGCTACACCTTC.

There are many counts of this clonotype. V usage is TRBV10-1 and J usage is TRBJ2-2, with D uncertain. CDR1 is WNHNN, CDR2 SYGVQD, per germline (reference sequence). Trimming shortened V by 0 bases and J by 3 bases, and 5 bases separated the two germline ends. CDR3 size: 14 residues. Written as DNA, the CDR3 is TGCGCCAGCAGTGAGTCCACAGACACCGGGGAGCTGTTTTTT. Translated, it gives CASSESTDTGELFF.

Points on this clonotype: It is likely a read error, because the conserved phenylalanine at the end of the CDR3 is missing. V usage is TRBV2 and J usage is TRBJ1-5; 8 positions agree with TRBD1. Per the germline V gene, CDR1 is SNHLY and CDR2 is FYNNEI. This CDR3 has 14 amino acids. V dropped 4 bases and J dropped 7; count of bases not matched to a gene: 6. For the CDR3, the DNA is TGTGCCAGCAGTGCTACAGGGGGGAGGCAGCCCCAGCATTAT. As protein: CASSATGGRQPQHY.